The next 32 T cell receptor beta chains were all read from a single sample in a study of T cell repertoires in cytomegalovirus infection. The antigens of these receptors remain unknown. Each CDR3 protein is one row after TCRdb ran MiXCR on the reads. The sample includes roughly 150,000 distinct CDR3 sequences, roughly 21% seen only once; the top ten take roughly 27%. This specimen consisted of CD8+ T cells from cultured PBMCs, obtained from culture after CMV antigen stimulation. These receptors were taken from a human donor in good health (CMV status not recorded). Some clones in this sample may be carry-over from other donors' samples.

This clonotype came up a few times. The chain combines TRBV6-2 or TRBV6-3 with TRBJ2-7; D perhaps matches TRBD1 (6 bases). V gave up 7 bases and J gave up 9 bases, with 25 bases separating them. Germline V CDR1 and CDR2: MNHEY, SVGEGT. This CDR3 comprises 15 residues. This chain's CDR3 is CASTHETGHVGGQYF. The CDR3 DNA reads TGTGCCAGCACCCACGAGACAGGCCACGTAGGGGGGCAGTACTTC.

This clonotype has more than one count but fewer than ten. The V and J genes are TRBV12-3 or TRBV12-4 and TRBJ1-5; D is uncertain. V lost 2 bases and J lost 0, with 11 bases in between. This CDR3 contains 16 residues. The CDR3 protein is CASSLWAVHSNQPQHF. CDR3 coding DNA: TGTGCCAGCAGTTTATGGGCGGTTCATAGCAATCAGCCCCAGCATTTT.

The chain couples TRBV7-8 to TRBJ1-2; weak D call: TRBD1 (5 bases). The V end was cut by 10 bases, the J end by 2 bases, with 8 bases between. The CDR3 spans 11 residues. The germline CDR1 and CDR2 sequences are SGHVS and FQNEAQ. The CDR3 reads CAIGGNYGYTF. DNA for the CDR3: TGTGCCATCGGGGGGAACTATGGCTACACCTTC.

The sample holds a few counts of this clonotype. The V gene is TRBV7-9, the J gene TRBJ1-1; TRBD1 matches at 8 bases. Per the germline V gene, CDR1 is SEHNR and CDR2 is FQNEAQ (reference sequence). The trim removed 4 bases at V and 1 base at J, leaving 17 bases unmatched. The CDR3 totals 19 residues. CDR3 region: CASSSGQGDPIATNTEAFF. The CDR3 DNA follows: TGTGCCAGCAGCTCCGGACAGGGAGACCCAATTGCGACGAACACTGAAGCTTTCTTT.

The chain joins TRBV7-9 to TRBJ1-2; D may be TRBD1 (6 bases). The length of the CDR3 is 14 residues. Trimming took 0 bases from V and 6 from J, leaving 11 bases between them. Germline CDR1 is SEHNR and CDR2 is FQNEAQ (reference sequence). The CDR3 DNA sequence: TGTGCCAGCAGCTTAGCGGCAGGGGACGATGGCTACACCTTC. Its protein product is CASSLAAGDDGYTF.

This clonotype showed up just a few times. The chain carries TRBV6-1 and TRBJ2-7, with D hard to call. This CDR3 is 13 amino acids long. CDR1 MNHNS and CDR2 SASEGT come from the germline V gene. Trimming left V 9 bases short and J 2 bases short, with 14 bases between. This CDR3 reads CASLGPLTYEQYF. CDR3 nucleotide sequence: TGTGCCAGTCTCGGACCGTTAACCTACGAGCAGTACTTC.

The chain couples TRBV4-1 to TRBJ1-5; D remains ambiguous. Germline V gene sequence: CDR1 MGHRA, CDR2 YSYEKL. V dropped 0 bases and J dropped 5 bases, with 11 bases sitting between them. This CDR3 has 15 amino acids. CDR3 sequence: CASSQDWVPHQPQHF. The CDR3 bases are TGCGCCAGCAGCCAAGATTGGGTGCCCCATCAGCCCCAGCATTTT.

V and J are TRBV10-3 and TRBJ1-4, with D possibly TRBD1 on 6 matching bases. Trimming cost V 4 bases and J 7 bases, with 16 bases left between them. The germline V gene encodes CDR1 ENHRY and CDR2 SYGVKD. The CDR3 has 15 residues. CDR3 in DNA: TGTGCCATCAGTGGGGTACAGGGACGGAGTGAAAAACTGTTTTTT. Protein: CAISGVQGRSEKLFF.

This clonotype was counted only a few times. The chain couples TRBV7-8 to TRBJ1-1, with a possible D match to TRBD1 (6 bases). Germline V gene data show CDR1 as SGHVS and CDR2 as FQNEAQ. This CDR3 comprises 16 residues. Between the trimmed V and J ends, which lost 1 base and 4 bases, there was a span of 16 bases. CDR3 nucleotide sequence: TGTGCCAGCAGCTTAGGTGGCCCAGGGGTAGTCACTGAAGCTTTCTTT. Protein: CASSLGGPGVVTEAFF.

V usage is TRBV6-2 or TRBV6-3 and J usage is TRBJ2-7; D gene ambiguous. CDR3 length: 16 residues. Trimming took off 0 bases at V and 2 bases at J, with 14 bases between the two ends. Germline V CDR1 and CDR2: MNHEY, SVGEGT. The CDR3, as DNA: TGTGCCAGCAGTTACTCGATAACCGGTCCCCCCTACGAGCAGTACTTC. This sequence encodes CASSYSITGPPYEQYF.

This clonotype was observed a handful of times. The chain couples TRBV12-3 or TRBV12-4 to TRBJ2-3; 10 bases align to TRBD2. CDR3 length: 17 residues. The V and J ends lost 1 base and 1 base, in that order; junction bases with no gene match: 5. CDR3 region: CASSLELAGGRTDTQYF. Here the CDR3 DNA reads TGTGCCAGCAGTTTAGAGTTAGCGGGAGGACGCACAGATACGCAGTATTTT.

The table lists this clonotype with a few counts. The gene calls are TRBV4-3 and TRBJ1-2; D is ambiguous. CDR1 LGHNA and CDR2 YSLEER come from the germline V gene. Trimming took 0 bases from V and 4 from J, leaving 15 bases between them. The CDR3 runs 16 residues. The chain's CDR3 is CASSQDINRAGYGYTF. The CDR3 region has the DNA TGCGCCAGCAGCCAAGATATCAATAGGGCTGGCTATGGCTACACCTTC.

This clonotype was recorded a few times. The DNA of the CDR3 is TGTGCCAGCAGTTTCGGGACCGGCTTCCCCGGGGAGCTGTTTTTT. The encoded protein is CASSFGTGFPGELFF. J is TRBJ2-2 and V is TRBV28; D might be TRBD1 or TRBD2, each matching 5 bases. This CDR3 comprises 15 residues. Germline CDR1 and CDR2: MDHEN and SYDVKM. V lost 3 bases to trimming and J lost 6 bases, with 14 bases between them.

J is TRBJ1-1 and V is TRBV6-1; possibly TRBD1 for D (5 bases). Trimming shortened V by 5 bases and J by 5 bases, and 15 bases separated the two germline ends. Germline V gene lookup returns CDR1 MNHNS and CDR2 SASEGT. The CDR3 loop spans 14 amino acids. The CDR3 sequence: CASSPLGGGTEAFF. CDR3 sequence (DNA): TGTGCCAGCAGTCCTCTGGGGGGGGGGACTGAAGCTTTCTTT.

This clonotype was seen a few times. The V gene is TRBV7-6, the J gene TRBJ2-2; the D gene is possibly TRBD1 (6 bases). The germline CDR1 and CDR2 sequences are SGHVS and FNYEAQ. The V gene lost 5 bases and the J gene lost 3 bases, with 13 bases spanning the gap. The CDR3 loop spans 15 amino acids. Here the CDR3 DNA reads TGTGCCAGCAGCCGCCCCAGGGGCCACACCGGGGAGCTGTTTTTT. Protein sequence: CASSRPRGHTGELFF. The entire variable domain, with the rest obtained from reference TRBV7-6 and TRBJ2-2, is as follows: GAGVSQSPRYKVTKRGQDVALRCDPISGHVSLYWYRQALGQGPEFLTYFNYEAQQDKSGLPNDRFSAERPEGSISTLTIQRTEQRDSAMYRCASSRPRGHTGELFFGEGSRLTVL.

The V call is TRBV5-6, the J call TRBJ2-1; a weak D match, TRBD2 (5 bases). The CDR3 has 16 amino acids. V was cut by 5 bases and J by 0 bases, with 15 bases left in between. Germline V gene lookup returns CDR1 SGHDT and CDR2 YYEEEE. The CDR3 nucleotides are TGTGCCAGCAGAAACAGAGCGGTAAGCTCCTACAATGAGCAGTTCTTC. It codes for CASRNRAVSSYNEQFF. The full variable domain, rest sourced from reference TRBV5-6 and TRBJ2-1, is DAGVTQSPTHLIKTRGQQVTLRCSPKSGHDTVSWYQQALGQGPQFIFQYYEEEERQRGNFPDRFSGHQFPNYSSELNVNALLLGDSALYLCASRNRAVSSYNEQFFGPGTRLTVL.

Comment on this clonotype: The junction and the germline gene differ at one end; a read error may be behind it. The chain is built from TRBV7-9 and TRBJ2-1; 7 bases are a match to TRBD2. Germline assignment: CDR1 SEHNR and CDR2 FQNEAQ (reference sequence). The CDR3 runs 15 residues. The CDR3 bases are TGTGCCAGCAGCTTAGACAGACCTTTTCAGGCGGGGGAGATCTTC. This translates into CASSLDRPFQAGEIF. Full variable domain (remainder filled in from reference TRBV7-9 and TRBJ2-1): DTGVSQNPRHKITKRGQNVTFRCDPISEHNRLYWYRQTLGQGPEFLTYFQNEAQLEKSRLLSDRFSAERPKGSFSTLEIQRTEQGDSAMYLCASSLDRPFQAGEIFGPGTRLTVL.

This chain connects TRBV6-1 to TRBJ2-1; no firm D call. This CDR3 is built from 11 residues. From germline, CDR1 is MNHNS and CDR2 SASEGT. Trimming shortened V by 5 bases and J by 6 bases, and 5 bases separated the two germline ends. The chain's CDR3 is CASSQRNEQFF. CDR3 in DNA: TGTGCCAGCAGTCAGCGCAATGAGCAGTTCTTC.

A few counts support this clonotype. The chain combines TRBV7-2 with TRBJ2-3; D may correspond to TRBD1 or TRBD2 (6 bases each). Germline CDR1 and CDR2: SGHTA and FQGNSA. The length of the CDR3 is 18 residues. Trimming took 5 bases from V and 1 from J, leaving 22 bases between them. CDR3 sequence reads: CASSTRGGTMTRTDTQYF. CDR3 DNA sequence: TGTGCCAGCAGCACCAGAGGGGGGACGATGACCCGCACAGATACGCAGTATTTT.

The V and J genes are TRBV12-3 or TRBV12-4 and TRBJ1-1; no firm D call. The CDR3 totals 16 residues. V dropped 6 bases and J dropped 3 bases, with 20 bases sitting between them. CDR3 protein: CASSPLPDRKDTEAFF. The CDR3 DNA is TGTGCCAGCAGCCCCCTCCCGGACCGGAAGGACACTGAAGCTTTCTTT.

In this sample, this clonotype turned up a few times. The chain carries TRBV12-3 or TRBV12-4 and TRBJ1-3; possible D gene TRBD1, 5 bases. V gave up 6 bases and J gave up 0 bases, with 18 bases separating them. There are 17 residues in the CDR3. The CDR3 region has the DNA TGTGCCAGCAGGGACGGAGAGGGGTTTCTCTCTGGAAACACCATATATTTT. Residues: CASRDGEGFLSGNTIYF.

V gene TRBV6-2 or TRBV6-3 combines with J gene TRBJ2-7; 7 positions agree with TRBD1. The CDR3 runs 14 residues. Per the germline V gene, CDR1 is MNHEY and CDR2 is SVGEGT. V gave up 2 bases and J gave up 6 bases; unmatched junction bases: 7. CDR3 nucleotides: TGTGCCAGCAGTTACCAACTGACAGGGCGCGAGCAGTACTTC. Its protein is CASSYQLTGREQYF.

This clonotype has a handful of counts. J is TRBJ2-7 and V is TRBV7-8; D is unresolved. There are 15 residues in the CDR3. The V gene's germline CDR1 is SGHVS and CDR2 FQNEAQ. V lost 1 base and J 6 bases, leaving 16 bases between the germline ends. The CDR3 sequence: CASSLGEVSMSEQYF. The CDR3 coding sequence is TGTGCCAGCAGCTTAGGCGAGGTATCTATGAGCGAGCAGTACTTC.

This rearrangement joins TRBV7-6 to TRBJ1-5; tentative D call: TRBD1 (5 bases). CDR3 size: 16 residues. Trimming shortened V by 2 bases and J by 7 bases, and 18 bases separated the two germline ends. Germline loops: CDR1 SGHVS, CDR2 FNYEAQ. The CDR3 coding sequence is TGTGCCAGCAGCTTAAATGGAGCGGGGCCAGGGCAGCCCCAGCATTTT. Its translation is CASSLNGAGPGQPQHF.

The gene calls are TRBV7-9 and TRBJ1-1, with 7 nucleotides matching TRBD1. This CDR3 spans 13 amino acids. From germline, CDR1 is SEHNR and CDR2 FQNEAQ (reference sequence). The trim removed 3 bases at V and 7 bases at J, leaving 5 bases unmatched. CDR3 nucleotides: TGTGCCAGCAGCTTGCAGGGGGAGGTTGAAGCTTTCTTT. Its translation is CASSLQGEVEAFF.

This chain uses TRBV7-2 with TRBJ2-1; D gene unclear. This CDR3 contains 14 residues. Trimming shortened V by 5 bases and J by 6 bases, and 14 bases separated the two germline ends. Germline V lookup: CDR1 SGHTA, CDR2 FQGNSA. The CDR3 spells CASSPWASSNEQFF. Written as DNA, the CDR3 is TGTGCCAGCAGCCCCTGGGCTTCATCCAATGAGCAGTTCTTC. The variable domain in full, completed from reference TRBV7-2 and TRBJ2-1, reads GAGVSQSPSNKVTEKGKDVELRCDPISGHTALYWYRQSLGQGLEFLIYFQGNSAPDKSGLPSDRFSAERTGGSVSTLTIQRTQQEDSAVYLCASSPWASSNEQFFGPGTRLTVL.

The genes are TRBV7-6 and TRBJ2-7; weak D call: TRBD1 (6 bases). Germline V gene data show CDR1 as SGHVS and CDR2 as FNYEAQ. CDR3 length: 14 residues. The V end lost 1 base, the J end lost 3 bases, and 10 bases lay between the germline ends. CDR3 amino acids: CASSLGTDFYEQYF. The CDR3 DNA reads TGTGCCAGCAGCTTAGGGACAGACTTCTACGAGCAGTACTTC.

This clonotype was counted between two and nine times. As DNA, the CDR3 is TGTGCCAGCAGCTACCCCTTGGGGGGGCACACAGATACGCAGTATTTT. Translation: CASSYPLGGHTDTQYF. The rearrangement links TRBV7-9 to TRBJ2-3; D might be TRBD2 (7 bases). V was shortened by 4 bases and J by 2 bases, with 16 bases between the two germline ends. The length of the CDR3 is 16 residues. Germline CDR1 and CDR2: SEHNR and FQNEAQ (reference sequence).

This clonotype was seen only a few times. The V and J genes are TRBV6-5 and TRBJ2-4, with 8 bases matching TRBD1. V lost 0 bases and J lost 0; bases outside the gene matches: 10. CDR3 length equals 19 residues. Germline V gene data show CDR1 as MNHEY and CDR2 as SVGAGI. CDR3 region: CASSYSGQGQVLAKNIQYF. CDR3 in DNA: TGTGCCAGCAGTTACTCCGGCCAGGGACAGGTACTAGCCAAAAACATTCAGTACTTC.

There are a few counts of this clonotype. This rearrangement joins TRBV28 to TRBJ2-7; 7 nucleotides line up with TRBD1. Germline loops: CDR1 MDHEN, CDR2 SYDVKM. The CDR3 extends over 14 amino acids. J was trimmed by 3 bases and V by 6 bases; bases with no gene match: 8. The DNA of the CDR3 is TGTGCCAGCAGCCCAGGGGGTTTATACTACGAGCAGTACTTC. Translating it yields CASSPGGLYYEQYF.

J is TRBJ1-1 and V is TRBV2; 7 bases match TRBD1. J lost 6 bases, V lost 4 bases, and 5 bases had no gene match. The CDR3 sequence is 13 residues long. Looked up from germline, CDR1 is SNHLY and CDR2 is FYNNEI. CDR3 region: CASSAQGSAEAFF. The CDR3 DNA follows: TGTGCCAGCAGTGCACAGGGGTCTGCTGAAGCTTTCTTT.

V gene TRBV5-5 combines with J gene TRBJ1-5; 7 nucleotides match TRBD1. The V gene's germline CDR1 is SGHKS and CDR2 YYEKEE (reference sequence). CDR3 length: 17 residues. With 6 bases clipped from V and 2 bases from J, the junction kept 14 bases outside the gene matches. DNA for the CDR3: TGTGCCAGCACCCCCATGGAAGGGGGCGCGGGCAATCAGCCCCAGCATTTT. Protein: CASTPMEGGAGNQPQHF.